This T cell receptor beta chain appears in the sequencing data of a study of CD49a tissue-resident CD8 T cells in human skin (dated by TCRdb to about 2017). General notes on the study: Tissue-resident memory CD8+ T cell subsets in human skin, defined by CD49a, CD69 and CD103 expression, were examined in the study.

For this clone: The antigen this receptor binds is unknown. No much larger clone is present one base from it, and per-base qualities are unavailable.

For a few healthy donors, CD8+ T cells were sorted from blood, dermis and epidermis, and the TCR beta CDR3 regions of these cells were analysed. All TCR-sequenced donors were healthy individuals, and each provided both blood and skin samples. Before TCR beta sequencing, CD8+ T cell populations were isolated by sorting. Before T cells were analysed, skin was separated into dermal and epidermal compartments. Receptors were amplified or captured by the immunoSEQ multiplex PCR assay. The source study handled its data this way. TCR V beta family usage frequencies were compared across the sorted blood, dermal and epidermal CD8+ T cell populations. TCRdb holds this immuneACCESS table with in-frame rearrangements only. Some clones are missing; in checked studies, unresolved V genes explain under half, and the rest has no known cause. V, J and clone size derive from that table, while D and trimming were established from the DNA sequence. The sample table records about 1,100 clones; around three quarters of these occur just once. The ten top clones hold roughly 25% of the sample.

Sequenced material: CD103- CD8+ T cells sorted from skin dermis. The TCR sequence derives from a human donor in good health. The donor label of this sample is uncertain.

The CDR3 protein is CSVPGAREKLFF. The DNA sequence is TGCAGCGTCCCTGGGGCGCGAGAAAAACTGTTTTTT. This chain is built from TRBV29-1 and TRBJ1-4; a weak D assignment points to TRBD1 (5 bases agree). The CDR3 numbers 12 residues from cysteine through phenylalanine. Solely the CDR3 DNA is kept, with 36 bases framed from the first base. Reading the germline V gene gives CDR1 SQVTM and CDR2 ANQGSEA. V is shortened by 6 bases, J by 8 bases, and the region joining them spans 13 bases.